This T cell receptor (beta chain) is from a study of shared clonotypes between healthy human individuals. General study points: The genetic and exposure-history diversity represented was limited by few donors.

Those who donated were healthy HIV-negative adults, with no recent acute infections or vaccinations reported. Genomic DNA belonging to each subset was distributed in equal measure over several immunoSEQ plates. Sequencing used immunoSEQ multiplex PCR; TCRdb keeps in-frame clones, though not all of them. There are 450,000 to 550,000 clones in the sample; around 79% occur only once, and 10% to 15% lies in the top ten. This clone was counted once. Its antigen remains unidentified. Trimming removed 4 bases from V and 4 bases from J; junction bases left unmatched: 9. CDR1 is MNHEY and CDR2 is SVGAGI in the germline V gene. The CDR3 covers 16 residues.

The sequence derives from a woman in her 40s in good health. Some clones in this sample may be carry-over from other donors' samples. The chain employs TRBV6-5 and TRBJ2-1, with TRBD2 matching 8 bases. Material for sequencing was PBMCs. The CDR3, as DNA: TGTGCCAGCAGTTCAGCGGGAGCCGCCGGATACAATGAGCAGTTCTTC. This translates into CASSSAGAAGYNEQFF.